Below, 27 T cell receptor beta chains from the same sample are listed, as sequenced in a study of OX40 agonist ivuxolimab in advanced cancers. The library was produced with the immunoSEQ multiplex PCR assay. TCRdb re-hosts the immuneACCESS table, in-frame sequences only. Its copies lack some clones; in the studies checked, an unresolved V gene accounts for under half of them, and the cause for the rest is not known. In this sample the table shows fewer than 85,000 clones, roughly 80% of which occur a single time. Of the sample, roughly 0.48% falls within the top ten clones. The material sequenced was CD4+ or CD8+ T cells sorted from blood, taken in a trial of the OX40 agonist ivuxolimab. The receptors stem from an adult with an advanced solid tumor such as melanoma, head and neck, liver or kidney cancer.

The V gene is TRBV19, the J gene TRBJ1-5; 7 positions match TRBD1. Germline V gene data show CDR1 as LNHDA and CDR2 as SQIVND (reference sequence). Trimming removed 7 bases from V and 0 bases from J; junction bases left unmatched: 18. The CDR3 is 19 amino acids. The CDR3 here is CASTREKMTGRGSNQPQHF. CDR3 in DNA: TGTGCCAGTACGCGGGAGAAAATGACAGGGAGGGGTAGCAATCAGCCCCAGCATTTT.

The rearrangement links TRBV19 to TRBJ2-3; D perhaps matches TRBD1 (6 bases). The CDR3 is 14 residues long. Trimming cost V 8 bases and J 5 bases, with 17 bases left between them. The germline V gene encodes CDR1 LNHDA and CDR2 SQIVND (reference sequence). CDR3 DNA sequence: TGTGCCAGTGGGACAAGGACGTTTCTAGATACGCAGTATTTT. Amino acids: CASGTRTFLDTQYF.

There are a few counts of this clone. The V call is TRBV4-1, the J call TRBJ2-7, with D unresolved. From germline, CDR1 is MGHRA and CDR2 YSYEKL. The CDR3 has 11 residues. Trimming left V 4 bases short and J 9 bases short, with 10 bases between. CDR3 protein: CASSRDTTQYF. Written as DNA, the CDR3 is TGCGCCAGCAGCCGAGACACAACGCAGTACTTC.

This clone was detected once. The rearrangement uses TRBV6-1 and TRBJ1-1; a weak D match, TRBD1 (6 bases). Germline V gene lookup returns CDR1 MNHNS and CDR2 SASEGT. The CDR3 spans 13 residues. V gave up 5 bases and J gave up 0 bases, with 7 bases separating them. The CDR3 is CASSRTVNTEAFF. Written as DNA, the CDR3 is TGTGCCAGCAGTCGGACAGTGAACACTGAAGCTTTCTTT.

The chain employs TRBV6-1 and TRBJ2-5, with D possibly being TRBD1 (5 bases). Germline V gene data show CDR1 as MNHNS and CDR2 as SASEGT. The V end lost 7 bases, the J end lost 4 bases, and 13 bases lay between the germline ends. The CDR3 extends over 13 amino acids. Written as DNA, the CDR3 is TGTGCCAGCACCTTAACAGGTCGAGAGACCCAGTACTTC. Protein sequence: CASTLTGRETQYF.

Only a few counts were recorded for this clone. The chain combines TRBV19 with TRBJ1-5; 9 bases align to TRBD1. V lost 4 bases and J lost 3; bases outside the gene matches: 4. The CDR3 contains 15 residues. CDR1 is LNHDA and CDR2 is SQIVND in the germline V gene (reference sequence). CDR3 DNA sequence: TGTGCCAGTAGTAATACAGGGGGCTTCAATCAGCCCCAGCATTTT. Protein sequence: CASSNTGGFNQPQHF.

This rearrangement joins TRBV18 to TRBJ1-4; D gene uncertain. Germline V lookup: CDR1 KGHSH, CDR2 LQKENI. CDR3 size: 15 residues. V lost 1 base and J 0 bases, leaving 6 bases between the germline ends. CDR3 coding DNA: TGTGCCAGCTCACCACTCCAGGCAACTAATGAAAAACTGTTTTTT. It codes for CASSPLQATNEKLFF. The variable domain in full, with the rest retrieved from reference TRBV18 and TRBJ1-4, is NAGVMQNPRHLVRRRGQEARLRCSPMKGHSHVYWYRQLPEEGLKFMVYLQKENIIDESGMPKERFSAEFPKEGPSILRIQQVVRGDSAAYFCASSPLQATNEKLFFGSGTQLSVL.

The DNA of the CDR3 is TGCGCCAGCAGCTTGCGACCGAACACCGGGGAGCTGTTTTTT. Translated, it gives CASSLRPNTGELFF. J is TRBJ2-2 and V is TRBV5-1; D not certain. V gave up 1 base and J gave up 0 bases, with 4 bases separating them. The germline V gene has CDR1 SGHRS and CDR2 YFSETQ. This CDR3 comprises 14 residues.

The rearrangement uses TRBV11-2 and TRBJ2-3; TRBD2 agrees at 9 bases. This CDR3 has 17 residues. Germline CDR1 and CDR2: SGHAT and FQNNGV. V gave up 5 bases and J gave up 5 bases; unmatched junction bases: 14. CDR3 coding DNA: TGTGCCAGCAGCCCAGCGGGGGGCCGGTTTATGGGAGATACGCAGTATTTT. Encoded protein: CASSPAGGRFMGDTQYF.

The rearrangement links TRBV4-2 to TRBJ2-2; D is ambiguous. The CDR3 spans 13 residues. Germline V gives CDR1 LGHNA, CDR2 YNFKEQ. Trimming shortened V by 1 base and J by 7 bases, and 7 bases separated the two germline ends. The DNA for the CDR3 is TGTGCCAGCAGCCAAGTGGGTGGCGGGGAGCTGTTTTTT. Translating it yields CASSQVGGGELFF.

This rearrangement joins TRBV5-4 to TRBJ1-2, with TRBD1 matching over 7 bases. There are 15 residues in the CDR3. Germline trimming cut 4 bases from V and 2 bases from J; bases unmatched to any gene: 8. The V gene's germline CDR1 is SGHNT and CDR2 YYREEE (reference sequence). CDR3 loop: CASSGPGQLNYGYTF. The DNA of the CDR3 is TGTGCCAGCAGCGGACCGGGACAGCTGAACTATGGCTACACCTTC.

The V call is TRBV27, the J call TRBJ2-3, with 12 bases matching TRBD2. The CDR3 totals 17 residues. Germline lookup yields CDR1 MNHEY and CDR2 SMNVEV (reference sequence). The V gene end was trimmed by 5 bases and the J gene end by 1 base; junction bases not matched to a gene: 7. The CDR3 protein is CASSPLRTSGGTDTQYF. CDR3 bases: TGTGCCAGCAGTCCCCTCCGGACTAGCGGGGGCACAGATACGCAGTATTTT.

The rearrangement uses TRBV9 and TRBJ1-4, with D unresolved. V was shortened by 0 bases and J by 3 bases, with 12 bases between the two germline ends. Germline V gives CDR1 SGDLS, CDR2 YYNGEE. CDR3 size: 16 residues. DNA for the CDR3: TGTGCCAGCAGCGTAGGTAGAGGGCTCGCTAATGAAAAACTGTTTTTT. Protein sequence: CASSVGRGLANEKLFF.

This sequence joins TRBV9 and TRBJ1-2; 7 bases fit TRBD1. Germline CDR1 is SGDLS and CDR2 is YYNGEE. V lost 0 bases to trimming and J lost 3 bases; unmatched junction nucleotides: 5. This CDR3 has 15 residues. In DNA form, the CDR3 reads TGTGCCAGCAGCGTAGCGGCAGGGGGGGACTATGGCTACACCTTC. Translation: CASSVAAGGDYGYTF.

CDR3 protein: CASSEVLPGELFF. The CDR3 DNA sequence: TGTGCCAGCAGTGAAGTTCTTCCCGGGGAGCTGTTTTTT. This chain joins TRBV6-1 and TRBJ2-2, with D hard to call. V gave up 1 base and J gave up 6 bases, with 6 bases separating them. Germline loops: CDR1 MNHNS, CDR2 SASEGT. The CDR3 runs to 13 residues.

CDR3 sequence reads: CASIDPGQGSYEQYF. The DNA for the CDR3 is TGTGCCAGCATTGACCCGGGACAGGGATCCTACGAGCAGTACTTC. The J gene is TRBJ2-7, the V gene TRBV2; 9 bases align to TRBD1. V lost 7 bases, J lost 1 base, and 8 bases stayed unmatched. The CDR3 covers 15 residues. CDR1 and CDR2 (germline): SNHLY, FYNNEI. Combining the CDR3 with reference TRBV2 and TRBJ2-7 gives the whole variable domain EPEVTQTPSHQVTQMGQEVILRCVPISNHLYFYWYRQILGQKVEFLVSFYNNEISEKSEIFDDQFSVERPDGSNFTLKIRSTKLEDSAMYFCASIDPGQGSYEQYFGPGTRLTVT.

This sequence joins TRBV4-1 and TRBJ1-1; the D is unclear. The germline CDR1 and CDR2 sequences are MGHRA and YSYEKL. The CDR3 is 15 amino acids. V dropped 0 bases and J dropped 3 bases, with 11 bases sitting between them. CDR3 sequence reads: CASSQEGRRDTEAFF. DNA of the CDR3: TGCGCCAGCAGCCAAGAAGGGCGGCGGGACACTGAAGCTTTCTTT.

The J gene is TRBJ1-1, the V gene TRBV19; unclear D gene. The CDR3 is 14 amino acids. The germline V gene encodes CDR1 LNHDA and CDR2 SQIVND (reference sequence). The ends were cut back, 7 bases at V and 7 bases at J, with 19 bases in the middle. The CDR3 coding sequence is TGTGCCAGTACCAGACAAATATTCCAAATTGAAGCTTTCTTT. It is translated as CASTRQIFQIEAFF.

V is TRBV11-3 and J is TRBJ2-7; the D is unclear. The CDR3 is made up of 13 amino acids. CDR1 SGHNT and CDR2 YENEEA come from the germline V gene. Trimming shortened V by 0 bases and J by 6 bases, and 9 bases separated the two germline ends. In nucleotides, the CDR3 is TGTGCCAGCAGCTTAGATGTGGTTGGCGAGCAGTACTTC. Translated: CASSLDVVGEQYF.

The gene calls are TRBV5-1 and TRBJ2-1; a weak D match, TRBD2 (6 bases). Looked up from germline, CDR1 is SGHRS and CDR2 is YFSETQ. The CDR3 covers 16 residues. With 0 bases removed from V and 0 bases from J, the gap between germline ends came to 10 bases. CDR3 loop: CASSLAGESSYNEQFF. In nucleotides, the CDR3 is TGCGCCAGCAGCTTGGCGGGGGAGAGCTCCTACAATGAGCAGTTCTTC.

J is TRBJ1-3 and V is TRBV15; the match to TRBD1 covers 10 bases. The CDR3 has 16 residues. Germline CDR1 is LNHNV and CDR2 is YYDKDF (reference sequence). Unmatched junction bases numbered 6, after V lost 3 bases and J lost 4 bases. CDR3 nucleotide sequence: TGTGCCACCAGCAGGGAGACAGGGGGCAGAGGAAACACCATATATTTT. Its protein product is CATSRETGGRGNTIYF.

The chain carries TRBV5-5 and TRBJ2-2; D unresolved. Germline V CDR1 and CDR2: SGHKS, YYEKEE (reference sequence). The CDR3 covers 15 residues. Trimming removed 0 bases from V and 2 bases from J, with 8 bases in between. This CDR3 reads CASSLDATNTGELFF. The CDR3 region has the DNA TGTGCCAGCAGCTTGGATGCGACAAACACCGGGGAGCTGTTTTTT.

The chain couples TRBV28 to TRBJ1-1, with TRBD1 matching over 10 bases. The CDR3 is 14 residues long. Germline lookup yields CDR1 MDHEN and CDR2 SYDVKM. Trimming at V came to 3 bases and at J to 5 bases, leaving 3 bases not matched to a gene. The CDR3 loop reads CASSLGQGTTEAFF. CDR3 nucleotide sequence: TGTGCCAGCAGTTTGGGACAGGGGACAACTGAAGCTTTCTTT.

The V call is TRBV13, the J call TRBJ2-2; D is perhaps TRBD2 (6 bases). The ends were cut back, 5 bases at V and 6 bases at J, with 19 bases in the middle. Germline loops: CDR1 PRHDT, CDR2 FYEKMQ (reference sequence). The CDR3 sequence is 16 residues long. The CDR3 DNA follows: TGTGCCAGCAGCCCCCGGGACTGGACATACGCCGGGGAGCTGTTTTTT. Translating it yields CASSPRDWTYAGELFF.

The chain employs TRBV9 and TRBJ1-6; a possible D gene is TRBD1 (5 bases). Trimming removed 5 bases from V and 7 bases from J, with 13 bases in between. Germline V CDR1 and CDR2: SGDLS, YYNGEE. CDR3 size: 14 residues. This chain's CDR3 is CASSRDPGNSPLHF. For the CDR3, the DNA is TGTGCCAGCAGTCGGGACCCAGGGAATTCACCCCTCCACTTT. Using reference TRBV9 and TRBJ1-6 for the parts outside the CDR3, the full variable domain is DSGVTQTPKHLITATGQRVTLRCSPRSGDLSVYWYQQSLDQGLQFLIQYYNGEERAKGNILERFSAQQFPDLHSELNLSSLELGDSALYFCASSRDPGNSPLHFGNGTRLTVT.

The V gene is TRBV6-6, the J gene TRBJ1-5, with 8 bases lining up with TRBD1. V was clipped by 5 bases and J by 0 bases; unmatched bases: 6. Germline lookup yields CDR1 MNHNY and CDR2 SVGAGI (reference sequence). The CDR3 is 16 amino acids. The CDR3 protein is CASSPWTGNSNQPQHF. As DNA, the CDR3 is TGTGCCAGCAGTCCCTGGACAGGGAATAGCAATCAGCCCCAGCATTTT.

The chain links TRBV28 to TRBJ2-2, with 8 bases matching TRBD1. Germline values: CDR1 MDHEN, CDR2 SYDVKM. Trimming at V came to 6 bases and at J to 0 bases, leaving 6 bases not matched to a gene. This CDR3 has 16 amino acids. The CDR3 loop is CASRSAGGANTGELFF. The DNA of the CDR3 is TGTGCCAGCAGGTCGGCAGGGGGCGCGAACACCGGGGAGCTGTTTTTT.